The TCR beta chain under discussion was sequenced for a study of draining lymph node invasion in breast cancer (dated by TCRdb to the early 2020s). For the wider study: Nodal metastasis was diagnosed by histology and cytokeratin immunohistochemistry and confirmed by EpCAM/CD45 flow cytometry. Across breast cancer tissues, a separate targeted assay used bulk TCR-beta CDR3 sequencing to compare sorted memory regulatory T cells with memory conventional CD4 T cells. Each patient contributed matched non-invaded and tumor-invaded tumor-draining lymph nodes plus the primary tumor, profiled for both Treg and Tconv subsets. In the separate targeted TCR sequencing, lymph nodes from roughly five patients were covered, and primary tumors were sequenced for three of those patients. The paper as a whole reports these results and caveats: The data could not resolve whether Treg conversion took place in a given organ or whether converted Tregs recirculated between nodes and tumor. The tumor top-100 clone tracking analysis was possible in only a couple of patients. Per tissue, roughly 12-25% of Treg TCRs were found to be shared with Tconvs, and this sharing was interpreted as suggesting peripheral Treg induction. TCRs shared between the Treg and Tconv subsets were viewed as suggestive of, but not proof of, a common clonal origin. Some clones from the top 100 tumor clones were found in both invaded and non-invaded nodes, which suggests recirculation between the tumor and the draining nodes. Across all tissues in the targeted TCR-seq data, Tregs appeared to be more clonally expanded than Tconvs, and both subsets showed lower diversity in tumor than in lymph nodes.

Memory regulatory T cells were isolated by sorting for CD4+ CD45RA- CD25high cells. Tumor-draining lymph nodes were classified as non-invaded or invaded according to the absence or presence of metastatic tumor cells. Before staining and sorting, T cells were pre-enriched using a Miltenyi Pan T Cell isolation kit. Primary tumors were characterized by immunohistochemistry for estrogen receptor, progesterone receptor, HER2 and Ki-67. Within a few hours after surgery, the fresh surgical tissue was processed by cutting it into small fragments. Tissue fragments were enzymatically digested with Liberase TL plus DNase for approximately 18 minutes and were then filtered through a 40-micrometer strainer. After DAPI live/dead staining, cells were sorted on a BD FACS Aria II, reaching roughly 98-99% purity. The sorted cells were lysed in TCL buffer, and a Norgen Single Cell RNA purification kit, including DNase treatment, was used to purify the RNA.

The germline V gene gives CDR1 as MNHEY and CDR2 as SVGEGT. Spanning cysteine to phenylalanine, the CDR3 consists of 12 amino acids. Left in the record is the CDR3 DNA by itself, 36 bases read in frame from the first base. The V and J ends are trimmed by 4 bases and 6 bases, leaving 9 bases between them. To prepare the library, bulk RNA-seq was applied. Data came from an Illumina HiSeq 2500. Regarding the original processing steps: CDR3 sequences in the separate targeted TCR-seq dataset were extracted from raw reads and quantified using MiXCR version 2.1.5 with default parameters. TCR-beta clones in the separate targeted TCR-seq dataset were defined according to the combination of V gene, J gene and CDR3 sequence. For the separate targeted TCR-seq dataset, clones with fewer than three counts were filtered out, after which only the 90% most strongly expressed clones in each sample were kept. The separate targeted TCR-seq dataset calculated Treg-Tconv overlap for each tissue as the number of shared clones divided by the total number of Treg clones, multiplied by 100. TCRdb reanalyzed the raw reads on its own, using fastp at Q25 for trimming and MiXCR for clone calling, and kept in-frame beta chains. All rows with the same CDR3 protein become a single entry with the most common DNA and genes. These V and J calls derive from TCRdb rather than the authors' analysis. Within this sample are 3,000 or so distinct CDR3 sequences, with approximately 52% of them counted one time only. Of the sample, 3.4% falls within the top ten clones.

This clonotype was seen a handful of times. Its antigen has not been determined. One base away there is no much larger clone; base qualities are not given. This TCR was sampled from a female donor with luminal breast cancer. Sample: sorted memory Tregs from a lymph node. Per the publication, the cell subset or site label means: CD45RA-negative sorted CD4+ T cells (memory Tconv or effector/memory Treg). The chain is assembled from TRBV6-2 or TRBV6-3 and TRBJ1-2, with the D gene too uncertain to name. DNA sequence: TGTGCCAGCAGTTTAACTTCTAATGGCTACACCTTC. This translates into CASSLTSNGYTF.